This TCR beta chain was sequenced in a study of shared clonotypes between healthy human individuals. Findings and limits, study-wide: Among a few donors, roughly 5.5% of naive CD4 clonotypes were found in common. Read depth was anticipated to influence clonotype sharing among donors.

With respect to this clone: Its antigen is not identified.

Genomic DNA of each subset was evenly split across several immunoSEQ plates. Repertoires were generated with immunoSEQ multiplex PCR, while TCRdb's copy carries only in-frame clones and drops some. The sample lists 400,000 or so clones, roughly 96% occurring once. This CDR3 has 13 residues. Deletions cut 0 bases from V and 7 bases from J, with 10 bases between. Per germline, CDR1 SGHAT and CDR2 FQNNGV. The rearrangement uses TRBV11-2 and TRBJ2-7; D may be TRBD2 (5 bases). The sequenced sample was memory CD8+ T cells sorted from blood. This sample's subset: CD45RO+ cells pooled with CCR7-negative TemRA cells. The receptor's source is a young man in good health. CDR3 in DNA: TGTGCCAGCAGCTTAGACGGGGTGGGGGAGCAGTACTTC. This sequence encodes CASSLDGVGEQYF. Looking up the rest from reference TRBV11-2 and TRBJ2-7 gives the full variable domain: EAGVAQSPRYKIIEKRQSVAFWCNPISGHATLYWYQQILGQGPKLLIQFQNNGVVDDSQLPKDRFSAERLKGVDSTLKIQPAKLEDSAVYLCASSLDGVGEQYFGPGTRLTVT.